This T cell receptor (beta chain) was obtained from a study of CD8+CD57+ T cells in acquired aplastic anemia. As for the study in general: Yields of DNA that came from sorted CD4+ and CD8+ cells averaged around 3 ug. General observations from the study: Roughly 27 sequences, all CD8+ CDR3, were shared between patients and controls.

Germline loops: CDR1 SGHRS, CDR2 YFSETQ. Trimming removed 4 bases at V and 7 bases at J, with 17 bases between. The CDR3 consists of 15 residues. At least ten counts were recorded for this clonotype. Antigen: not known. TCR beta VDJ combinations and CDR3 sequences were profiled from genomic DNA. From the reads, TCRdb called clonotypes with MiXCR, one entry per CDR3 protein. This sample has a few hundred thousand distinct CDR3 sequences, with around 50% found just once. All patients picked for sequencing had shown, by flow cytometry, an expansion of CD8+CD57+ cells. Everyone among the patients had severe acquired aplastic anemia. Blood came from patients not yet given any therapy.

Source material: sorted CD4+, CD8+, or CD8+CD57+ T cells (not recorded which) from PBMCs. The sequence was collected from a human donor with aplastic anemia. The genes are TRBV5-1 and TRBJ2-2; D might be TRBD1 (6 bases). The DNA for the CDR3 is TGCGCCAGCAGCCCGACAGGCCAACACGGCGGGGAGCTGTTTTTT. It encodes CASSPTGQHGGELFF.